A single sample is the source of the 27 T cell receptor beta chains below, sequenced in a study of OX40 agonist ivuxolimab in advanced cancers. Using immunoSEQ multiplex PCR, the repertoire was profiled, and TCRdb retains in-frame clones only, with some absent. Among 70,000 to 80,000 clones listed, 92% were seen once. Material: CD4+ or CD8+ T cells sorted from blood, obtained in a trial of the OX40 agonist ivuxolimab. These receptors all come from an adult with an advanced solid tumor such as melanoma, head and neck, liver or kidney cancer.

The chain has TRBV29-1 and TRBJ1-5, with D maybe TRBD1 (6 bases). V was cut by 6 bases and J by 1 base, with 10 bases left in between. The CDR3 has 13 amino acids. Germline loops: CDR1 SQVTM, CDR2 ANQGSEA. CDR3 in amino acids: CSVAGVSNQPQHF. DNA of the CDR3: TGCAGCGTGGCAGGGGTGAGCAATCAGCCCCAGCATTTT.

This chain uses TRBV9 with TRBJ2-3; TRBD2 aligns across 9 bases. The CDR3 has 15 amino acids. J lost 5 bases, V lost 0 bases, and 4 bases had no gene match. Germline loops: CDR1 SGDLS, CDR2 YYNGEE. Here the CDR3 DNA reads TGTGCCAGCAGCGTAGGCGCGGGAGGGGGAGATACGCAGTATTTT. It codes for CASSVGAGGGDTQYF.

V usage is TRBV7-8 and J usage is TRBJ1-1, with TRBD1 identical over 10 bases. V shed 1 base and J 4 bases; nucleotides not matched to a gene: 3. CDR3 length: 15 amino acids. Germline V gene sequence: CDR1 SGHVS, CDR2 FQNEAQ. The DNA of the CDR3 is TGTGCCAGCAGCTTAGGGACAGGGGGGTTCACTGAAGCTTTCTTT. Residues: CASSLGTGGFTEAFF. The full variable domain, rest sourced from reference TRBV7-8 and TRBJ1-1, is GAGVSQSPRYKVAKRGQDVALRCDPISGHVSLFWYQQALGQGPEFLTYFQNEAQLDKSGLPSDRFFAERPEGSVSTLKIQRTQQEDSAVYLCASSLGTGGFTEAFFGQGTRLTVV.

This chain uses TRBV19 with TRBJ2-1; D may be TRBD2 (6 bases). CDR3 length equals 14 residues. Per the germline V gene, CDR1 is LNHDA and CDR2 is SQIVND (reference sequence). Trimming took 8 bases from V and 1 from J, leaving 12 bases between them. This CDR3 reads CASALEGSYNEQFF. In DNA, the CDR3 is TGTGCCAGTGCCCTGGAGGGATCCTACAATGAGCAGTTCTTC.

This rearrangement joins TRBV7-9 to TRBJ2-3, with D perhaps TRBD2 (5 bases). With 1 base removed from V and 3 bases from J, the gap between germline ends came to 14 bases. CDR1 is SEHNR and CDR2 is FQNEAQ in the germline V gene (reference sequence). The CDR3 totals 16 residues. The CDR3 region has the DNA TGTGCCAGCAGCTTAGGGCCCCGGCGGACTACAGATACGCAGTATTTT. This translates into CASSLGPRRTTDTQYF.

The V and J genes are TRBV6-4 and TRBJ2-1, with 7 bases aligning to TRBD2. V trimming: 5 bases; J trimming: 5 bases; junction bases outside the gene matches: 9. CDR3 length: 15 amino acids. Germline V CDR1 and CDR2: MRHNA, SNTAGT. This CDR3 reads CASSSMSGTNNEQFF. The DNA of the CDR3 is TGTGCCAGCAGTTCAATGAGCGGGACCAACAATGAGCAGTTCTTC.

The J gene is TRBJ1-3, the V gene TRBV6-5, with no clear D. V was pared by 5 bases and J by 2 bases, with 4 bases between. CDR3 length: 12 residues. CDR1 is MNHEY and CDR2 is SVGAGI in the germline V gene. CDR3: CASSDPGNTIYF. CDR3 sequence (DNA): TGTGCCAGCAGTGACCCTGGAAACACCATATATTTT.

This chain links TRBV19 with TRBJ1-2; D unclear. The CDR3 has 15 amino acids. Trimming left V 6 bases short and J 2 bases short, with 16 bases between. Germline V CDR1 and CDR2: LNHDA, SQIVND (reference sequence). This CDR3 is CASRVSAPANYGYTF. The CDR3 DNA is TGTGCCAGTAGGGTGTCCGCGCCAGCCAACTATGGCTACACCTTC.

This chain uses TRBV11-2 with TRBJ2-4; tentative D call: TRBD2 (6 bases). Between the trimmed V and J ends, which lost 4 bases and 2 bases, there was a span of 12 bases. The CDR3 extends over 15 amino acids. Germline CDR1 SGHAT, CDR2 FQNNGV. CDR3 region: CASSSPTSSKNIQYF. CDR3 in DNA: TGTGCCAGCAGCTCCCCTACTAGCTCCAAAAACATTCAGTACTTC.

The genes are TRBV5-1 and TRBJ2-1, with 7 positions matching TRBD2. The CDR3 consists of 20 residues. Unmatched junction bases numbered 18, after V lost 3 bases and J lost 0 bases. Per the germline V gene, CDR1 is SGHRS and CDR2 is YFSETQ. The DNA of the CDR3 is TGCGCCAGCAGCTCGATGGGACTAATAGCGTCAAGGAGCTCCTACAATGAGCAGTTCTTC. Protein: CASSSMGLIASRSSYNEQFF.

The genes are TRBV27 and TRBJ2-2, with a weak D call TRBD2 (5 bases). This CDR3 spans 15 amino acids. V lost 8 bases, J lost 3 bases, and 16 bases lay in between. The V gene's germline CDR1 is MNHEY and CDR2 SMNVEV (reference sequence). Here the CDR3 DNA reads TGTGCCAGCGGTTCGGGGAGTTGGTACACCGGGGAGCTGTTTTTT. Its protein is CASGSGSWYTGELFF.

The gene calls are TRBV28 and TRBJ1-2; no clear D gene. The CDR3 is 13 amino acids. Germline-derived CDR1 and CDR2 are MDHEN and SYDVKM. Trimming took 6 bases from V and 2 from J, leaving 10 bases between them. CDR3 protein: CASSPIGNYGYTF. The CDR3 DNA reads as TGTGCCAGCAGCCCCATCGGGAACTATGGCTACACCTTC.

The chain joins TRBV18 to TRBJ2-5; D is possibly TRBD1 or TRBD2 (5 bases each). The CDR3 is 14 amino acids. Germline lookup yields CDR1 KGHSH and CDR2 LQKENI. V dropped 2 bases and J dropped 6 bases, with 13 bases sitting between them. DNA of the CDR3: TGTGCCAGCTCACCAACGAGGGACCCCAAGACCCAGTACTTC. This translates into CASSPTRDPKTQYF.

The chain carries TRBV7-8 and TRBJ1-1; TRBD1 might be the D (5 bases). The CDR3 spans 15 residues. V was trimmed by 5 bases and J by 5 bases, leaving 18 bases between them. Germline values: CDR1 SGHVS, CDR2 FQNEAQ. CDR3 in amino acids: CASSQQPSGRTEAFF. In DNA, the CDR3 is TGTGCCAGCAGCCAACAACCGTCAGGGCGTACTGAAGCTTTCTTT.

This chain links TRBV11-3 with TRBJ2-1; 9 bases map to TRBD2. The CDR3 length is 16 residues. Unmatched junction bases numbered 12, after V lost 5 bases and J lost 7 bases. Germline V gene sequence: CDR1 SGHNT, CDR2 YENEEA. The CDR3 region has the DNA TGTGCCAGCAGCACCCGGGCTAGCGGGACCTGGAATGAGCAGTTCTTC. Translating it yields CASSTRASGTWNEQFF.

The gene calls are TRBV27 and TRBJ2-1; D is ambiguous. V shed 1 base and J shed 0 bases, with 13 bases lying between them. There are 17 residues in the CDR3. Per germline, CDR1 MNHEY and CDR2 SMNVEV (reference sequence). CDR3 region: CASSLWVAPSSYNEQFF. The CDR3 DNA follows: TGTGCCAGCAGTTTATGGGTGGCGCCGAGCTCCTACAATGAGCAGTTCTTC.

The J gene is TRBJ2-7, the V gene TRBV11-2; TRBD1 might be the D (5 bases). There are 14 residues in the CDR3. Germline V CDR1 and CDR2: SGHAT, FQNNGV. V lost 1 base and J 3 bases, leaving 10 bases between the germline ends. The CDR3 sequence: CASSLVGADYEQYF. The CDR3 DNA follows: TGTGCCAGCAGCTTAGTAGGGGCAGACTACGAGCAGTACTTC. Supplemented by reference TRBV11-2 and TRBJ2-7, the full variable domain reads EAGVAQSPRYKIIEKRQSVAFWCNPISGHATLYWYQQILGQGPKLLIQFQNNGVVDDSQLPKDRFSAERLKGVDSTLKIQPAKLEDSAVYLCASSLVGADYEQYFGPGTRLTVT.

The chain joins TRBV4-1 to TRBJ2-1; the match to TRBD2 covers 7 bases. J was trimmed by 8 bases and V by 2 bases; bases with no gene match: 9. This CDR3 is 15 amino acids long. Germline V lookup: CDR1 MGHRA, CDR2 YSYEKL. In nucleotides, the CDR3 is TGCGCCAGCAGCCAAAGACTAGCAGATATCCATGAGCAGTTCTTC. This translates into CASSQRLADIHEQFF.

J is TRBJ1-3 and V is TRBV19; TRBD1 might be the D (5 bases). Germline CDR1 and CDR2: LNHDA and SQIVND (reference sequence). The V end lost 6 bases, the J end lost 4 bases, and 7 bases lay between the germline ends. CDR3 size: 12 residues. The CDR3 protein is CASSREGNTIYF. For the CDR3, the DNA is TGTGCCAGTAGCAGGGAAGGAAACACCATATATTTT.

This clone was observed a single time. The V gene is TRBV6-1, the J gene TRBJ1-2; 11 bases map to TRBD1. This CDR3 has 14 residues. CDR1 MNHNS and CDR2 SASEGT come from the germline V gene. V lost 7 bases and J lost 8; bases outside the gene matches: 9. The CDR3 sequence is CASMGQGVLYGYTF. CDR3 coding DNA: TGTGCCAGCATGGGACAGGGGGTCTTATACGGCTACACCTTC.

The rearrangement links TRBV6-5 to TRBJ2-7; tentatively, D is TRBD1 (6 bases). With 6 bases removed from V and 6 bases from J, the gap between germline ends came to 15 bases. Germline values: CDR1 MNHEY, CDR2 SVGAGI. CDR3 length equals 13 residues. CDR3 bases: TGTGCCAGCAGACCACAGGGATCGGGCGAGCAGTACTTC. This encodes CASRPQGSGEQYF.

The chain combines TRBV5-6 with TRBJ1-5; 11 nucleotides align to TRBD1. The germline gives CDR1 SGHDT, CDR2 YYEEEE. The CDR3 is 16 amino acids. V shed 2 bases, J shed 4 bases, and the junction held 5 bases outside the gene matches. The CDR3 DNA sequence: TGTGCCAGCAGCTTTAAAGGGACAGGGGGTAATCAGCCCCAGCATTTT. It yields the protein CASSFKGTGGNQPQHF.

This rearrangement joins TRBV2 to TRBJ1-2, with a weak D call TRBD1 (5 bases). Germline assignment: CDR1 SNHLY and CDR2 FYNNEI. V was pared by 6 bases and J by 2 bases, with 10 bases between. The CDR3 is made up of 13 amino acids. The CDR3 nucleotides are TGTGCCAGCAGGGCAGGGATAAACTATGGCTACACCTTC. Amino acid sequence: CASRAGINYGYTF.

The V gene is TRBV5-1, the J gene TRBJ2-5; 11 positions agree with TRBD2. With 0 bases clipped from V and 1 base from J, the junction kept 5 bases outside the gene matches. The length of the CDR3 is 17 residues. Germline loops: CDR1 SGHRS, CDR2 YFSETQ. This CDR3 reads CASSLAVLAGGQETQYF. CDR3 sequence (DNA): TGCGCCAGCAGCTTGGCGGTGCTAGCGGGAGGCCAAGAGACCCAGTACTTC.

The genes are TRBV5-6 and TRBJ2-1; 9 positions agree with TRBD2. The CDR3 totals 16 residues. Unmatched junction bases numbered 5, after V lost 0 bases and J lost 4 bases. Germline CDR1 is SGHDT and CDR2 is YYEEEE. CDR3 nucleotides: TGTGCCAGCAGCTTGGTTGCGGGAGGGGTATACAATGAGCAGTTCTTC. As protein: CASSLVAGGVYNEQFF.

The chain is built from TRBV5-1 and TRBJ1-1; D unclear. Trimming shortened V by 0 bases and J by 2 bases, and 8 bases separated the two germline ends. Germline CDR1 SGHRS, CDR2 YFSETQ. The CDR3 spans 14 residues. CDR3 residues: CASSLVSYNTEAFF. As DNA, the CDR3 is TGCGCCAGCAGCTTGGTGTCATATAACACTGAAGCTTTCTTT.

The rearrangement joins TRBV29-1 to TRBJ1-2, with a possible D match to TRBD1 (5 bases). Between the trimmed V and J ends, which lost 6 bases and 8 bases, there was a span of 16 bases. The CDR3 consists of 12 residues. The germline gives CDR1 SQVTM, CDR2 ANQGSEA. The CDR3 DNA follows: TGCAGCGTCCGGGGGGGGAGTTTGGGCTACACCTTC. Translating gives CSVRGGSLGYTF.